Presented here are 10 T cell receptor beta chains from one specimen sequenced in a study of cytomegalovirus exposure and HLA in healthy donors. PCR primers comprised 60 Vbeta and 13 Jbeta primers. Profiled with immunoSEQ multiplex PCR; TCRdb holds only in-frame clones, not every one. The sample lists under 250,000 clones, 78% occurring once. Sequencing was performed on PBMCs. All receptors derive from a boy between 10 and 17 years old in good health and CMV-seronegative.

The V call is TRBV5-4, the J call TRBJ2-1; TRBD2 is a possible D gene (5 bases). Germline-derived CDR1 and CDR2 are SGHNT and YYREEE (reference sequence). V was trimmed by 4 bases and J by 1 base, leaving 15 bases between them. CDR3 length: 16 amino acids. CDR3 sequence: CASSVGLSASYNEQFF. The CDR3 region has the DNA TGTGCCAGCAGCGTCGGACTTAGCGCTTCCTACAATGAGCAGTTCTTC.

The gene calls are TRBV6-4 and TRBJ2-3, with D perhaps TRBD2 (5 bases). The length of the CDR3 is 15 residues. Germline CDR1 reads MRHNA; CDR2 reads SNTAGT. The ends were cut back, 1 base at V and 8 bases at J, with 16 bases in the middle. The CDR3 sequence is CASSDLPDSIGTQYF. The CDR3 coding sequence is TGTGCCAGCAGTGACTTACCGGACTCCATCGGTACGCAGTATTTT.

The rearrangement joins TRBV7-2 to TRBJ1-1; D ambiguous. CDR3 size: 13 residues. Germline-derived CDR1 and CDR2 are SGHTA and FQGNSA. Trimming pared 6 bases from V and 1 base from J, leaving 9 bases between. The DNA of the CDR3 is TGTGCCAGCAGGAGTACTTGGAACACTGAAGCTTTCTTT. This codes for CASRSTWNTEAFF.

The CDR3 here is CSVGPVGPGQPQHF. Written as DNA, the CDR3 is TGCAGCGTTGGACCCGTCGGTCCGGGACAGCCCCAGCATTTT. The rearrangement joins TRBV29-1 to TRBJ1-5, with D hard to call. Trimming left V 4 bases short and J 7 bases short, with 17 bases between. CDR1 and CDR2 from the germline V gene are SQVTM and ANQGSEA. CDR3 length: 14 amino acids.

The chain recombines TRBV2 with TRBJ2-7; D possibly corresponds to TRBD1 (6 bases). The CDR3 is made up of 14 amino acids. Germline-derived CDR1 and CDR2 are SNHLY and FYNNEI. Trimming pared 10 bases from V and 0 bases from J, leaving 16 bases between. The CDR3 reads CATNGQSRSYEQYF. For the CDR3, the DNA is TGTGCCACCAACGGACAGAGTCGCTCCTACGAGCAGTACTTC.

The J gene is TRBJ2-3, the V gene TRBV14; 8 bases agree with TRBD1. Germline V lookup: CDR1 SGHDN, CDR2 FVKESK. V lost 4 bases and J lost 4; bases outside the gene matches: 1. The CDR3 is 13 amino acids. CDR3 region: CASSLQGADTQYF. CDR3 nucleotides: TGTGCCAGCAGCCTACAGGGGGCAGATACGCAGTATTTT. Full variable domain (rest looked up from reference TRBV14 and TRBJ2-3): EAGVTQFPSHSVIEKGQTVTLRCDPISGHDNLYWYRRVMGKEIKFLLHFVKESKQDESGMPNNRFLAERTGGTYSTLKVQPAELEDSGVYFCASSLQGADTQYFGPGTRLTVL.

Here the CDR3 reads CASSPTRGATGETQYF. CDR3 bases: TGTGCCAGCAGCCCCACTCGGGGGGCCACGGGAGAGACCCAGTACTTC. This sequence joins TRBV11-2 and TRBJ2-5; possible D gene TRBD2, 7 bases. V was trimmed by 5 bases and J by 4 bases, leaving 20 bases between them. The CDR3 sequence is 16 residues long. The germline V gene encodes CDR1 SGHAT and CDR2 FQNNGV.

The CDR3 DNA reads as TGTGCCAGCAGTGTCGGGGGGAACACTGAAGCTTTCTTT. Residues: CASSVGGNTEAFF. The rearrangement links TRBV2 to TRBJ1-1; weak D call: TRBD1 (5 bases). The CDR3 runs to 13 residues. Per the germline V gene, CDR1 is SNHLY and CDR2 is FYNNEI. Trimming took off 4 bases at V and 1 base at J, with 7 bases between the two ends. Full variable domain (remainder filled in from reference TRBV2 and TRBJ1-1): EPEVTQTPSHQVTQMGQEVILRCVPISNHLYFYWYRQILGQKVEFLVSFYNNEISEKSEIFDDQFSVERPDGSNFTLKIRSTKLEDSAMYFCASSVGGNTEAFFGQGTRLTVV.

The chain carries TRBV11-3 and TRBJ2-7; D is uncertain. Trimming left V 5 bases short and J 6 bases short, with 17 bases between. The CDR3 consists of 14 residues. The V gene's germline CDR1 is SGHNT and CDR2 YENEEA. The CDR3 is CASSPLFGGIEQYF. The CDR3, as DNA: TGTGCCAGCAGCCCACTCTTTGGCGGTATCGAGCAGTACTTC.

The rearrangement uses TRBV12-5 and TRBJ2-1; 10 bases align to TRBD2. Germline lookup yields CDR1 LGHNT and CDR2 FRNRAP. V shed 5 bases and J 7 bases; nucleotides not matched to a gene: 11. This CDR3 has 16 amino acids. For the CDR3, the DNA is TGTGCTAGTGGTCAGAGAGGGCTAGCGGGGGCAAATGAGCAGTTCTTC. It specifies CASGQRGLAGANEQFF.